The clone carrying this T cell receptor (beta chain) was picked up a small number of times. The antigen is undetermined. This entry is derived from a study of T cell responses to AZD1222 COVID-19 vaccine. Some clones are missing from TCRdb's copy, which holds only in-frame ones; the method was immunoSEQ multiplex PCR. The sample contains fewer than 120,000 clones, about 85% of which appear only once. The study, taken as a whole, reports: All repertoire sampling was performed exclusively after the peak T cell response. Across spike, vaccine-associated CD4 TCRs were found, dominant at 160-218 and 743-854. Among the donors, most were white British and more were female, and clonal diversity was possibly underestimated.

The CDR3 sequence is 15 residues long. The V end lost 3 bases, the J end lost 2 bases, and 11 bases lay between the germline ends. The germline gives CDR1 SNHLY, CDR2 FYNNEI. The chain joins TRBV2 to TRBJ1-3; a weak D match, TRBD1 (5 bases). The source is an adult in good health. Here the sequenced sample was peripheral blood, taken on day 0 of AZD1222 vaccination. The CDR3 sequence is CASSDRRGTGNTIYF. In nucleotides, the CDR3 is TGTGCCAGCAGTGACAGGAGGGGAACTGGAAACACCATATATTTT.